Listed here are 2 T cell receptor beta chains from one sample, sequenced in a study of T cell clonality in common variable immunodeficiency. Here immunoSEQ multiplex PCR was the method, and the copy in TCRdb shows in-frame clones only, minus some. This sample has more than 45,000 clones, each found more than once. Material for sequencing was peripheral blood mononuclear cells. These receptors were taken from a person aged 18-70 years in good health.

In this sample, this clone turned up many times. The read halts 3 residues ahead of the CDR3 end, with the missing end drawn from the germline J gene. The V and J genes are TRBV20-1 and TRBJ2-2, with TRBD1 matching 8 bases. After removal of 3 bases from V and 3 bases from J, the junction contained 9 bases not matched to a gene. This CDR3 comprises 16 residues. The germline V gene has CDR1 DFQATT and CDR2 SNEGSKA (reference sequence). CDR3 sequence reads: CSASPETGAHTGELFF. The CDR3 DNA, read in part, is TGCAGTGCTAGCCCGGAGACAGGGGCCCACACCGGGGAG.

There are many counts of this clone. From the germline J gene comes the end of the CDR3, since the read stops 3 residues before it. The chain carries TRBV11-2 and TRBJ2-3; 10 bases agree with TRBD2. There are 15 residues in the CDR3. V was clipped by 0 bases and J by 6 bases; unmatched bases: 3. Germline V CDR1 and CDR2: SGHAT, FQNNGV. CDR3 protein: CASSLEGSGGDTQYF. CDR3 DNA (partial): TGTGCCAGCAGCTTAGAGGGTAGCGGGGGGGATACG.